This TCR beta chain derives from a study of blood T cell repertoires in COVID-19. Only in-frame clones appear in the TCRdb table, and some are missing; sequencing was by immunoSEQ multiplex PCR. The sample has 300,000 to 450,000 clones; roughly 87% are singletons. Losses at the gene ends were 0 bases for V and 5 bases for J; bases not matched to a gene: 5. Germline CDR1 is MNHEY and CDR2 is SVGAGI. The CDR3 length is 15 residues. Material: peripheral blood. The J gene is TRBJ1-1, the V gene TRBV6-5, with 8 bases matching TRBD1. The sequence was obtained from an older woman with COVID-19, enrolled during active disease. CDR3: CASSYSNRGRTEAFF. The CDR3 region has the DNA TGTGCCAGCAGTTACTCGAACAGGGGGAGGACTGAAGCTTTCTTT.